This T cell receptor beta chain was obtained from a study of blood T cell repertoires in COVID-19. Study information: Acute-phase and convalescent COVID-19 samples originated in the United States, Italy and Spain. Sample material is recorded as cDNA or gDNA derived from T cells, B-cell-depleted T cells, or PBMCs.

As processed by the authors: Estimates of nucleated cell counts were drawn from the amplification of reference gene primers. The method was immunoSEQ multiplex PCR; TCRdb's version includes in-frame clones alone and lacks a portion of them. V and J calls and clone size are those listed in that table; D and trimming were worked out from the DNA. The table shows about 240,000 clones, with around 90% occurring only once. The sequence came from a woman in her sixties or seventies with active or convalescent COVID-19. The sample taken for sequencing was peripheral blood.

CDR3 loop: CASGSDQPQHF. The CDR3 DNA is TGTGCCAGCGGTAGTGATCAGCCCCAGCATTTT. The chain uses TRBV19 and TRBJ1-5; D gene uncertain. The ends were cut back, 9 bases at V and 5 bases at J, with 8 bases in the middle. The CDR3 runs to 11 residues. Germline V gene sequence: CDR1 LNHDA, CDR2 SQIVND (reference sequence).